The entry below describes one TCR beta chain. Its antigen is still unknown. This sample is drawn from a study of PD-L1 blockade in urothelial cancer. Looking at the study overall: Analyzed time points were 3 weeks (second dose) and 6 weeks after therapy began. Blood gave a median approximately 150,000 T cells. Whole-study results and caveats: Clonality of blood TCR below the median before treatment predicted better survival.

Regarding time point: peripheral blood 6 weeks after treatment start. PCRs were each spiked with synthetic TCR analog templates. Repertoires were generated with immunoSEQ multiplex PCR, while TCRdb's copy carries only in-frame clones and drops some. There are approximately 110,000 clones in the sample; around 93% occur only once, and around 4% lies in the top ten. Sequenced here: PBMCs, sampled around atezolizumab (anti-PD-L1) treatment. The TCR originated in a man in his fifties or sixties with urothelial cancer.

The chain's CDR3 is CASSQEKGATGELFF. For the CDR3, the DNA is TGCGCCAGCAGCCAAGAAAAGGGGGCAACCGGGGAGCTGTTTTTT. The V gene is TRBV4-3, the J gene TRBJ2-2; 7 bases match TRBD1. V was clipped by 0 bases and J by 5 bases; unmatched bases: 3. The CDR3 loop spans 15 amino acids. Germline lookup yields CDR1 LGHNA and CDR2 YSLEER.